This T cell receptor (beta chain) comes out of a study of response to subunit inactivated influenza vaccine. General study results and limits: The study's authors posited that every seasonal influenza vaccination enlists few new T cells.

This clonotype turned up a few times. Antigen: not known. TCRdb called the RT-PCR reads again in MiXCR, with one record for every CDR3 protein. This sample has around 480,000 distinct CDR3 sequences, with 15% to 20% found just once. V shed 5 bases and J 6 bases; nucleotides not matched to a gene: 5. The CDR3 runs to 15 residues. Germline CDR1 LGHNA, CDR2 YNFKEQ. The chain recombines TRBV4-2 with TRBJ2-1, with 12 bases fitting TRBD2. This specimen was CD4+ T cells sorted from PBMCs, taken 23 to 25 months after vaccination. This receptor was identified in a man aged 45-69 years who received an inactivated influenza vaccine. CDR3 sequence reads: CASSVGLAGTNEQFF. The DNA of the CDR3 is TGTGCCAGCAGCGTCGGACTAGCGGGAACCAATGAGCAGTTCTTC.